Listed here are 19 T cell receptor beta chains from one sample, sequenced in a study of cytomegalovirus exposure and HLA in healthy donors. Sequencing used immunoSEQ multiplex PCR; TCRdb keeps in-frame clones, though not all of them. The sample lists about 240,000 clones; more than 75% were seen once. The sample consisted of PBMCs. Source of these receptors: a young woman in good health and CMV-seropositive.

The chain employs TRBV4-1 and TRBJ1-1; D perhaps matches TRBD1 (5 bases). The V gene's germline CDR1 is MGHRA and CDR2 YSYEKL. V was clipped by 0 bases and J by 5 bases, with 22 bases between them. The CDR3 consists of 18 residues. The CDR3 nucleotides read TGCGCCAGCAGCCAAGATCCACCCCTACGGGGGGTGGATACTGAAGCTTTCTTT. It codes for CASSQDPPLRGVDTEAFF.

Here the CDR3 DNA reads TGTGCCAGCAGCTTAGTGGGGACTAGCTATGGGGCCGGGGAGCTGTTTTTT. Residues: CASSLVGTSYGAGELFF. The chain employs TRBV11-3 and TRBJ2-2, with 9 positions matching TRBD2. The germline gives CDR1 SGHNT, CDR2 YENEEA. The CDR3 runs 17 residues. V dropped 1 base and J dropped 6; count of bases not matched to a gene: 9. Full variable domain (missing parts from reference TRBV11-3 and TRBJ2-2): EAGVVQSPRYKIIEKKQPVAFWCNPISGHNTLYWYLQNLGQGPELLIRYENEEAVDDSQLPKDRFSAERLKGVDSTLKIQPAELGDSAVYLCASSLVGTSYGAGELFFGEGSRLTVL.

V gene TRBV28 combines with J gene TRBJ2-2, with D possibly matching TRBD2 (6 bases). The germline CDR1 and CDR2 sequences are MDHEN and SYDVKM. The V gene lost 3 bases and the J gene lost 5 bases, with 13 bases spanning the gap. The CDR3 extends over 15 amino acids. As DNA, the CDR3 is TGTGCCAGCAGTTTGCTCCCGGGAGAGACCGGGGAGCTGTTTTTT. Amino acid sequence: CASSLLPGETGELFF.

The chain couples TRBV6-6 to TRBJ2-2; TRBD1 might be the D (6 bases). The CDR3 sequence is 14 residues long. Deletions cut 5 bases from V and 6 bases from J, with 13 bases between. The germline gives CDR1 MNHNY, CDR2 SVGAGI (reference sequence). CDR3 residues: CASSPLQGPGELFF. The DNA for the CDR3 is TGTGCCAGCAGTCCTCTACAGGGACCCGGGGAGCTGTTTTTT.

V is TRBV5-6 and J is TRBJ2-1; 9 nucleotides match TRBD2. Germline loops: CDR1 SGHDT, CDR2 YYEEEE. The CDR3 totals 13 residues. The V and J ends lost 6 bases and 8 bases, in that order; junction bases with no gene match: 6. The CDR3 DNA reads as TGTGCCAGCACGTTAGCGGGAGTTCATGAGCAGTTCTTC. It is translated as CASTLAGVHEQFF.

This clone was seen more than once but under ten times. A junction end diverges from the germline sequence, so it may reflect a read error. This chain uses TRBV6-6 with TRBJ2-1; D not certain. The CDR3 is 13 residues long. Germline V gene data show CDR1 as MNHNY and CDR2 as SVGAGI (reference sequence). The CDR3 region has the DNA TGTGCCAGCAGTTACTCCCCCGACAAGGAGCAGTTCTTC. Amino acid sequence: CASSYSPDKEQFF.

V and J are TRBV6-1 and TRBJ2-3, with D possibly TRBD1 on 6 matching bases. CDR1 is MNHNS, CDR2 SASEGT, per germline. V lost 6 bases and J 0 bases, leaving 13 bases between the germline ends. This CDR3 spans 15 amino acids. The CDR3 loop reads CASRRTASSTDTQYF. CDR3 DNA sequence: TGTGCCAGCAGGAGGACAGCATCTAGCACAGATACGCAGTATTTT.

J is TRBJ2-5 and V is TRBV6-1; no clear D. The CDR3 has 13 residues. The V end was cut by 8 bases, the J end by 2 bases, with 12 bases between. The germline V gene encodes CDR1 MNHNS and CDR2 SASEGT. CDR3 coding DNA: TGTGCCAGCCGATCTCTACCACAAGAGACCCAGTACTTC. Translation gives CASRSLPQETQYF.

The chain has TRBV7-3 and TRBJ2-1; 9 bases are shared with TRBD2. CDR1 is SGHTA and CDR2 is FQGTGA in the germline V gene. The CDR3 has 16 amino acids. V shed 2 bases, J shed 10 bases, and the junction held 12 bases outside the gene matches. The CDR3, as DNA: TGTGCCAGCAGCTTAGATGGGAGTAGCGGGAGTCGGGAGCAGTTCTTC. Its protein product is CASSLDGSSGSREQFF.

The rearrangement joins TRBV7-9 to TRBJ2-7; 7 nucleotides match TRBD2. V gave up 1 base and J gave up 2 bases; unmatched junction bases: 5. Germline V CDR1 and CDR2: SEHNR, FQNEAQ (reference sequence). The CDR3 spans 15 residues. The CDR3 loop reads CASSLGGGGAYEQYF. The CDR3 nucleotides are TGTGCCAGCAGCTTAGGTGGTGGGGGGGCCTACGAGCAGTACTTC.

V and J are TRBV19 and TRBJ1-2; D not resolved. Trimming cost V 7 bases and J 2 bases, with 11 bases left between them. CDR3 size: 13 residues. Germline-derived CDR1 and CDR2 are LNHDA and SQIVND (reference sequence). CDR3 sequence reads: CASTFRQNYGYTF. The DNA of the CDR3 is TGTGCCAGTACCTTCAGGCAGAACTATGGCTACACCTTC.

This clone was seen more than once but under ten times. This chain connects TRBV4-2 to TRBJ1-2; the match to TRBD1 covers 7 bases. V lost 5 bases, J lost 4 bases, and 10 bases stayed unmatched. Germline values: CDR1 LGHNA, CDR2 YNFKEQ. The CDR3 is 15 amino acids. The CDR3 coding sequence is TGTGCCAGCAGCGGGAACCAGGGGGAGACCTATGGCTACACCTTC. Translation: CASSGNQGETYGYTF.

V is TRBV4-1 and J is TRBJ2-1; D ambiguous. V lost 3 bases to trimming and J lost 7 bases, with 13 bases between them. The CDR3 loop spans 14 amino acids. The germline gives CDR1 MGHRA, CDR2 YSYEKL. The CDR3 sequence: CASSHALLVNEQFF. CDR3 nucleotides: TGCGCCAGCAGCCACGCGCTTTTAGTTAATGAGCAGTTCTTC.

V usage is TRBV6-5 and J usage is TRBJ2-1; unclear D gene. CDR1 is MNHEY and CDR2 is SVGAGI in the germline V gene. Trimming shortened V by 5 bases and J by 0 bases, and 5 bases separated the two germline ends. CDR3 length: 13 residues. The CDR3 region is CASSRSSYNEQFF. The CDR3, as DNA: TGTGCCAGCAGTCGGTCCTCCTACAATGAGCAGTTCTTC.

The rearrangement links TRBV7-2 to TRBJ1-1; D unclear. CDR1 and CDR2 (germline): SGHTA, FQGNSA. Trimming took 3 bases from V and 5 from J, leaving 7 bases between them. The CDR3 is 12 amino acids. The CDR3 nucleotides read TGTGCCAGCAGCTTTAGGGAGACTGAAGCTTTCTTT. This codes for CASSFRETEAFF.

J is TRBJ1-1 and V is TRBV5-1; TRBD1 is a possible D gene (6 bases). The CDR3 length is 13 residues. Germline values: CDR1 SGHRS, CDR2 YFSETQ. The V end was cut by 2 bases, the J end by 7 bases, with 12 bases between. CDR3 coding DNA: TGCGCCAGCAGCTTCGTGGACAGTGATGAAGCTTTCTTT. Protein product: CASSFVDSDEAFF.

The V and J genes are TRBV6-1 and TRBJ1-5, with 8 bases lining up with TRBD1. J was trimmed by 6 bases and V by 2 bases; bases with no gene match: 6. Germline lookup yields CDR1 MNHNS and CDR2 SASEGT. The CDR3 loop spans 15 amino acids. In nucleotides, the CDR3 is TGTGCCAGCAGTGAACCCGGACAGGGTAGTCAGCCCCAGCATTTT. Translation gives CASSEPGQGSQPQHF.

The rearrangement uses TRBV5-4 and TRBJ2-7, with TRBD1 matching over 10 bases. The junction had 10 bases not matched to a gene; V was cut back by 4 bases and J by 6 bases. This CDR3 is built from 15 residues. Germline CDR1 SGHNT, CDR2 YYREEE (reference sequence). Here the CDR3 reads CASSQTGTGATEQYF. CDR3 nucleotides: TGTGCCAGCAGCCAGACCGGGACAGGGGCCACCGAGCAGTACTTC.

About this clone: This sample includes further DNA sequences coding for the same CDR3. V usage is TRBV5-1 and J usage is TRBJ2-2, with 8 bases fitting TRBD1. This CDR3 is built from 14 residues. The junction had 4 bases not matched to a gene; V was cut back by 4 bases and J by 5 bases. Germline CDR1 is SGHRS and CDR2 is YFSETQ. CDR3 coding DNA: TGCGCCAGCAGCAGCGGACAGGGAACCGGGGAGCTGTTTTTT. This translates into CASSSGQGTGELFF.